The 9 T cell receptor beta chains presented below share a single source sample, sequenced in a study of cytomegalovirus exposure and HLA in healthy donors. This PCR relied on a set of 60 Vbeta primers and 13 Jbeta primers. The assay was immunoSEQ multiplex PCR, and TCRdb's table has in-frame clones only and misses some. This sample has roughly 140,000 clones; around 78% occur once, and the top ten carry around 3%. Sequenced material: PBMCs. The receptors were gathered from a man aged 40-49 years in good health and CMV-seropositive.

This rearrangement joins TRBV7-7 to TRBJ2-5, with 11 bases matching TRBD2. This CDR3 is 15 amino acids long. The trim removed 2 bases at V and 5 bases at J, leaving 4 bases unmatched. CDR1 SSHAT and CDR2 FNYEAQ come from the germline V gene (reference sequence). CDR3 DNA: TGTGCCAGCAGCTTATCTAGCGGGAGGTCGGAGACCCAGTACTTC. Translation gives CASSLSSGRSETQYF.

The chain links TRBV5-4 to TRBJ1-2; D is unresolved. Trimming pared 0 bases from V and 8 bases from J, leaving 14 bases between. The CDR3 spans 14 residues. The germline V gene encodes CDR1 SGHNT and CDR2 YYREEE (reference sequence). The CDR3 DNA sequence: TGTGCCAGCAGCTTGGATGGGAGGAAAAAGGGCTACACCTTC. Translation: CASSLDGRKKGYTF.

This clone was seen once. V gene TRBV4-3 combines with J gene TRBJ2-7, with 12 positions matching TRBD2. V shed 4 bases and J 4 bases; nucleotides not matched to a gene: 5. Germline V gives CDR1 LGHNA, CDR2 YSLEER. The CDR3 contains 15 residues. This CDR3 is CASSLGLAGMYEQYF. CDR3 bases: TGCGCCAGCAGCCTTGGACTAGCGGGGATGTACGAGCAGTACTTC.

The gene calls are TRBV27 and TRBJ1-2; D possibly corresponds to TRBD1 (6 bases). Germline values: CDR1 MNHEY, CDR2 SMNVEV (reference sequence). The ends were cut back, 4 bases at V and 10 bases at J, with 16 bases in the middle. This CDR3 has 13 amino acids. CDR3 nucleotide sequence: TGTGCCAGCAGTTCGCTAAGACAGGCTGTCTACACCTTC. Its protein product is CASSSLRQAVYTF.

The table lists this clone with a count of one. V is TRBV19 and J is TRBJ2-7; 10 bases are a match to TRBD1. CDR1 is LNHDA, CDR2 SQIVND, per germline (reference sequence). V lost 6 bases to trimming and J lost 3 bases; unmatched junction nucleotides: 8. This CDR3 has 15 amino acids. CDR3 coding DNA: TGTGCCAGTAGGCATACCGGGACAGGGGTCTACGAGCAGTACTTC. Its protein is CASRHTGTGVYEQYF.

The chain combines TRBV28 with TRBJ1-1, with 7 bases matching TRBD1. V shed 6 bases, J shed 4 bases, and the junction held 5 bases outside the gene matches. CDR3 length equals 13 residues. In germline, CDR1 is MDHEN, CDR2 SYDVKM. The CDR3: CASSNQGGTEAFF. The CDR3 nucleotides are TGTGCCAGCAGCAACCAGGGGGGCACTGAAGCTTTCTTT. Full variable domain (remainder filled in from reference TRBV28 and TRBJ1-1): DVKVTQSSRYLVKRTGEKVFLECVQDMDHENMFWYRQDPGLGLRLIYFSYDVKMKEKGDIPEGYSVSREKKERFSLILESASTNQTSMYLCASSNQGGTEAFFGQGTRLTVV.

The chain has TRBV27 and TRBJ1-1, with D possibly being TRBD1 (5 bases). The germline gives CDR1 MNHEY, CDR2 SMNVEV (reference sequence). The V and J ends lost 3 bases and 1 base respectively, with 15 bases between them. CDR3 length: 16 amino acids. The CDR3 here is CASSFLGGLGNTEAFF. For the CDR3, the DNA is TGTGCCAGCAGTTTCCTGGGGGGTTTAGGGAACACTGAAGCTTTCTTT.

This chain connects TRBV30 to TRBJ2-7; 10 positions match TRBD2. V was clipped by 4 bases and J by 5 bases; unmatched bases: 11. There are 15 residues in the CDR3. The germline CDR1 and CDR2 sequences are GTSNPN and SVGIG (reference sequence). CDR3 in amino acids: CAWIEASGSFHEQYF. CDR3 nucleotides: TGTGCCTGGATCGAGGCTAGCGGGAGTTTCCACGAGCAGTACTTC.

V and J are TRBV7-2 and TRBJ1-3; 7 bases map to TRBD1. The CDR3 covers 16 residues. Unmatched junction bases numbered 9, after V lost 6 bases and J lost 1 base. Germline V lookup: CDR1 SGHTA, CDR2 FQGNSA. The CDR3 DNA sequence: TGTGCCAGCAGGCGGGAAGGGACAGCTTCTGGAAACACCATATATTTT. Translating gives CASRREGTASGNTIYF.